The 26 T cell receptor beta chains below come from one sample, sequenced in a study of molecular identifiers for immune sequencing clone quantification. TCRdb re-analysed the PCR reads in MiXCR, keeping a single row per CDR3 protein. Of about half a million distinct CDR3 sequences listed, around 25% were seen once; the top ten hold around 0.78%. The sample was naive CD8+ T cells from blood, with Jurkat cell RNA spiked in. Regarding subset: FACS-sorted CD8+CD4-CCR7+CD45RA+ naive T cells. The receptors here all came from a human donor in good health. Some libraries in this study had Jurkat cell RNA spiked in.

This chain connects TRBV27 to TRBJ2-7; no reliable D call. CDR1 is MNHEY, CDR2 SMNVEV, per germline (reference sequence). The V and J ends lost 3 bases and 2 bases respectively, with 11 bases between them. CDR3 size: 14 residues. CDR3 bases: TGTGCCAGCAGTTTGTTGGGCGGCACCTACGAGCAGTACTTC. Amino acid sequence: CASSLLGGTYEQYF.

Many counts were recorded for this clonotype. The rearrangement joins TRBV4-1 to TRBJ1-1; D is undetermined. Germline CDR1 reads MGHRA; CDR2 reads YSYEKL. V dropped 0 bases and J dropped 4 bases, with 15 bases sitting between them. This CDR3 contains 16 residues. CDR3 region: CASSQDVSWVGTEAFF. The CDR3 nucleotides are TGCGCCAGCAGCCAAGATGTATCCTGGGTCGGCACTGAAGCTTTCTTT.

The chain carries TRBV19 and TRBJ2-7, with 10 bases lining up with TRBD1. This CDR3 is 14 amino acids long. V shed 7 bases, J shed 5 bases, and the junction held 8 bases outside the gene matches. In germline, CDR1 is LNHDA, CDR2 SQIVND (reference sequence). CDR3 in amino acids: CASNPGTGVNEQYF. The CDR3 region has the DNA TGTGCCAGTAATCCCGGGACAGGGGTCAACGAGCAGTACTTC.

This clonotype was observed at least ten times. The CDR3 loop is CASSFLFATNEKLFF. For the CDR3, the DNA is TGTGCCAGCAGTTTTTTGTTCGCAACTAATGAAAAACTGTTTTTT. The V and J genes are TRBV28 and TRBJ1-4; D not resolved. Per the germline V gene, CDR1 is MDHEN and CDR2 is SYDVKM. CDR3 length: 15 amino acids. The V and J ends lost 3 bases and 0 bases respectively, with 8 bases between them.

In the case of this clonotype: Because it lacks the conserved phenylalanine or tryptophan at the end, this CDR3 is likely a read error. The chain recombines TRBV5-3 with TRBJ2-7; 7 nucleotides line up with TRBD1. TRBV5-3 belongs to the ORF category, with a function that is uncertain. The CDR3 has 15 amino acids. V was clipped by 8 bases and J by 1 base; unmatched bases: 12. The CDR3 DNA reads as TGTGCCAGCAGTTTCGTAGGGGGCGCTTCCTACGAGCAGTACCTC. Amino acid sequence: CASSFVGGASYEQYL.

This clonotype showed up just a few times. This sequence joins TRBV27 and TRBJ1-6; D possibly corresponds to TRBD1 (5 bases). V gave up 4 bases and J gave up 12 bases, with 16 bases separating them. Germline V gene sequence: CDR1 MNHEY, CDR2 SMNVEV (reference sequence). This CDR3 spans 14 amino acids. CDR3 protein: CASSSGTGMGPLHF. In DNA form, the CDR3 reads TGTGCCAGCAGTTCAGGGACGGGGATGGGACCCCTCCACTTT.

Remarks on this clonotype: A read error may account for a junction end that differs from germline. The chain joins TRBV12-3 or TRBV12-4 to TRBJ2-7; D perhaps matches TRBD2 (5 bases). This CDR3 is 16 amino acids long. The CDR3 region is CASSLAAGPAHYAQYF. CDR3 nucleotides: TGTGCCAGCAGTTTGGCCGCGGGTCCGGCCCACTACGCGCAGTACTTC.

This clonotype has only a few counts. This chain joins TRBV27 and TRBJ2-5, with 9 bases fitting TRBD1. The germline V gene has CDR1 MNHEY and CDR2 SMNVEV (reference sequence). The CDR3 runs to 15 residues. With V trimmed by 5 bases and J by 1 base, 5 bases remained unmatched. The CDR3, as DNA: TGTGCCAGCAGTATTGGGACAGGGCCCCAAGAGACCCAGTACTTC. Encoded protein: CASSIGTGPQETQYF.

This clonotype was picked up a small number of times. The chain is built from TRBV27 and TRBJ1-1, with D possibly being TRBD1 (5 bases). V gave up 3 bases and J gave up 4 bases, with 15 bases separating them. The CDR3 is 15 amino acids. Germline values: CDR1 MNHEY, CDR2 SMNVEV (reference sequence). CDR3 protein: CASSLGPPAVTEAFF. Written as DNA, the CDR3 is TGTGCCAGCAGTTTGGGACCCCCCGCGGTCACTGAAGCTTTCTTT.

Concerning this clonotype itself: At one end, the junction sequence differs from germline, possibly due to a read error. V usage is TRBV12-5 and J usage is TRBJ2-1, with 7 bases lining up with TRBD2. This CDR3 has 16 amino acids. CDR1 LGHNT and CDR2 FRNRAP come from the germline V gene. CDR3 protein: CASGLTAASGYNERFF. The CDR3 DNA follows: TGTGCTAGTGGTTTAACGGCGGCTAGCGGATACAATGAGCGGTTCTTC.

V is TRBV24-1 and J is TRBJ1-5, with TRBD1 identical over 10 bases. The CDR3 covers 16 residues. Trimming at V came to 4 bases and at J to 3 bases, leaving 5 bases not matched to a gene. From germline, CDR1 is KGHDR and CDR2 SFDVKD. For the CDR3, the DNA is TGTGCCACCAGTGACGGGACAGGGGTATACAATCAGCCCCAGCATTTT. Protein product: CATSDGTGVYNQPQHF.

As concerns this clonotype: This sequence may be a read error, since a much larger clone differs from it by one base. This sequence joins TRBV14 and TRBJ2-7; 9 bases map to TRBD2. This CDR3 comprises 16 residues. CDR1 SGHDN and CDR2 FVKESK come from the germline V gene. The DNA for the CDR3 is TGTGCCAGCAGCCAAGTCCCGGCGGGGGGGACCTACGAGCAGCACTTC. Amino acid sequence: CASSQVPAGGTYEQHF.

This clonotype has only a few counts. The J gene is TRBJ2-1, the V gene TRBV4-3, with a tentative D call TRBD2 (5 bases). V dropped 0 bases and J dropped 8 bases, with 11 bases sitting between them. The germline gives CDR1 LGHNA, CDR2 YSLEER. The length of the CDR3 is 14 residues. The CDR3 region has the DNA TGCGCCAGCAGCCAAGATCGCCTAGCCGATGAGCAGTTCTTC. Translating gives CASSQDRLADEQFF.

The rearrangement uses TRBV7-9 and TRBJ1-3; possible D gene TRBD1, 5 bases. The CDR3 runs to 15 residues. Germline V gene lookup returns CDR1 SEHNR and CDR2 FQNEAQ (reference sequence). V lost 5 bases and J 6 bases, leaving 17 bases between the germline ends. This CDR3 is CASSLAQGGENTIYF. The CDR3 DNA is TGTGCCAGCAGCCTGGCCCAGGGTGGTGAAAACACCATATATTTT.

The chain joins TRBV7-8 to TRBJ2-1; D possibly matches TRBD1 or TRBD2 (5 bases each). Germline V gene lookup returns CDR1 SGHVS and CDR2 FQNEAQ. The CDR3 totals 16 residues. V lost 3 bases, J lost 0 bases, and 12 bases lay in between. This CDR3 is CASSFWDPNSYNEQFF. CDR3 nucleotide sequence: TGTGCCAGCAGCTTTTGGGACCCCAACTCCTACAATGAGCAGTTCTTC. The variable domain in full, completed from reference TRBV7-8 and TRBJ2-1, reads GAGVSQSPRYKVAKRGQDVALRCDPISGHVSLFWYQQALGQGPEFLTYFQNEAQLDKSGLPSDRFFAERPEGSVSTLKIQRTQQEDSAVYLCASSFWDPNSYNEQFFGPGTRLTVL.

The CDR3 is CASSWETGYHNYGYTF. In DNA, the CDR3 is TGTGCCAGCAGCTGGGAGACAGGGTATCATAACTATGGCTACACCTTC. The chain employs TRBV5-6 and TRBJ1-2; 7 positions match TRBD1. Per the germline V gene, CDR1 is SGHDT and CDR2 is YYEEEE. This CDR3 region has 16 residues. V dropped 3 bases and J dropped 1; count of bases not matched to a gene: 9.

This clonotype has a count of ten or more. The rearrangement uses TRBV11-2 and TRBJ2-7; no clear D gene. CDR1 and CDR2 (germline): SGHAT, FQNNGV. This CDR3 is 13 amino acids long. V was clipped by 5 bases and J by 3 bases, with 11 bases between them. The CDR3 reads CASSRGAGYEQYF. Here the CDR3 DNA reads TGTGCCAGCAGCCGCGGCGCCGGCTACGAGCAGTACTTC. Combining the CDR3 with reference TRBV11-2 and TRBJ2-7 gives the whole variable domain EAGVAQSPRYKIIEKRQSVAFWCNPISGHATLYWYQQILGQGPKLLIQFQNNGVVDDSQLPKDRFSAERLKGVDSTLKIQPAKLEDSAVYLCASSRGAGYEQYFGPGTRLTVT.

This clonotype has a handful of counts. The genes are TRBV4-2 and TRBJ2-7; the match to TRBD2 covers 9 bases. The length of the CDR3 is 15 residues. After removal of 3 bases from V and 4 bases from J, the junction contained 7 bases not matched to a gene. Germline V gene data show CDR1 as LGHNA and CDR2 as YNFKEQ. DNA for the CDR3: TGTGCCAGCAGCCAGGCTCGACTAGCGGAATACGAGCAGTACTTC. It specifies CASSQARLAEYEQYF.

This clonotype has just a few counts. A much bigger clone sits one base away, suggesting this may be a read error. The J gene is TRBJ2-1, the V gene TRBV4-2; 7 bases match TRBD1. CDR1 is LGHNA and CDR2 is YNFKEQ in the germline V gene. This CDR3 has 15 amino acids. The CDR3 sequence: CASSPRDSSNNEQFF. DNA of the CDR3: TGTGCCAGCAGCCCTAGGGACAGCTCCAACAATGAGCAGTTCTTC.

There are a few counts of this clonotype. The chain links TRBV11-2 to TRBJ2-3, with D possibly matching TRBD2 (6 bases). The V gene lost 5 bases and the J gene lost 2 bases, with 17 bases spanning the gap. The CDR3 runs to 16 residues. CDR1 and CDR2 from the germline V gene are SGHAT and FQNNGV. Here the CDR3 DNA reads TGTGCCAGCAGCCCGTGGGGACTCAGCCTCACAGATACGCAGTATTTT. It is translated as CASSPWGLSLTDTQYF.

In the case of this clonotype: A much bigger clone sits one base away, suggesting this may be a read error. This chain connects TRBV12-3 or TRBV12-4 to TRBJ2-3; perhaps TRBD1 as D (5 bases). The CDR3 is 12 amino acids. The CDR3 bases are TGTGCCAGCACTCCAGGGCAAGATATGCAGTATTTT. Protein: CASTPGQDMQYF.

This clonotype was observed at least ten times. This sequence joins TRBV27 and TRBJ1-2; 10 positions match TRBD1. V lost 0 bases and J lost 2; bases outside the gene matches: 3. The CDR3 consists of 16 residues. The germline CDR1 and CDR2 sequences are MNHEY and SMNVEV (reference sequence). The CDR3 reads CASSLSMDRGNYGYTF. In DNA, the CDR3 is TGTGCCAGCAGTTTATCCATGGACAGGGGGAACTATGGCTACACCTTC.

This clonotype was detected a few times. This chain links TRBV7-6 with TRBJ1-1; the D is unclear. Trimming pared 5 bases from V and 7 bases from J, leaving 17 bases between. Germline V gene data show CDR1 as SGHVS and CDR2 as FNYEAQ. The CDR3 spans 14 residues. The CDR3 here is CASSPGLSIGEAFF. In nucleotides, the CDR3 is TGTGCCAGCAGCCCCGGGCTGTCCATAGGTGAAGCTTTCTTT.

In its sample, this clonotype was seen many times. The chain couples TRBV4-3 to TRBJ2-2; D is uncertain. Germline assignment: CDR1 LGHNA and CDR2 YSLEER. The length of the CDR3 is 15 residues. V was pared by 0 bases and J by 0 bases, with 5 bases between. The CDR3 DNA follows: TGCGCCAGCAGCCAAGAGGGATCGAACACCGGGGAGCTGTTTTTT. This gives the protein CASSQEGSNTGELFF.

This clonotype has at least ten counts. The V gene is TRBV4-3, the J gene TRBJ1-1; D unresolved. Trimming pared 0 bases from V and 8 bases from J, leaving 13 bases between. The germline gives CDR1 LGHNA, CDR2 YSLEER. The CDR3 is made up of 14 amino acids. The CDR3 is CASSQDRLPLEAFF. CDR3 DNA sequence: TGCGCCAGCAGCCAAGATCGACTCCCTTTGGAAGCTTTCTTT.

Concerning this clonotype: A much more abundant neighbour one base away suggests this may be a read error. This rearrangement joins TRBV12-3 or TRBV12-4 to TRBJ1-1; D gene unclear. CDR3 length: 12 amino acids. The CDR3 DNA reads TGTGCCAGCAGTTTCGGAGACACCCAAGCTCTCTTT. Translating it yields CASSFGDTQALF.